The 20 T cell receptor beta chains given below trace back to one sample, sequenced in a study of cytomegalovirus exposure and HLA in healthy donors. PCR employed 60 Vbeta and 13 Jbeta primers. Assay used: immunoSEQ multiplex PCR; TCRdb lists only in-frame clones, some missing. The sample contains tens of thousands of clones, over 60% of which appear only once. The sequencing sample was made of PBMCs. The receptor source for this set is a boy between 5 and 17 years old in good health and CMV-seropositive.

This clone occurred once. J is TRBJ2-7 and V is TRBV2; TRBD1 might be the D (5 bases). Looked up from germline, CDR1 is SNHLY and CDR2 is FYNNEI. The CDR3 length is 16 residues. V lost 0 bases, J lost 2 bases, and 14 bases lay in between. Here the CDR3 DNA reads TGTGCCAGCAGTGAAGCGCTTCTGGGCAGGGCCTACGAGCAGTACTTC. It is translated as CASSEALLGRAYEQYF. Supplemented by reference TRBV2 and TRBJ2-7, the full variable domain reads EPEVTQTPSHQVTQMGQEVILRCVPISNHLYFYWYRQILGQKVEFLVSFYNNEISEKSEIFDDQFSVERPDGSNFTLKIRSTKLEDSAMYFCASSEALLGRAYEQYFGPGTRLTVT.

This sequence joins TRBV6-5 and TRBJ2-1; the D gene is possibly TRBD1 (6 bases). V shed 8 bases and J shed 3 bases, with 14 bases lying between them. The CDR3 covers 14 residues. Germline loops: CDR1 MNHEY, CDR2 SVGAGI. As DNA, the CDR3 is TGTGCCAGCGTCAAAGGGGGACACTACAATGAGCAGTTCTTC. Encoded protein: CASVKGGHYNEQFF.

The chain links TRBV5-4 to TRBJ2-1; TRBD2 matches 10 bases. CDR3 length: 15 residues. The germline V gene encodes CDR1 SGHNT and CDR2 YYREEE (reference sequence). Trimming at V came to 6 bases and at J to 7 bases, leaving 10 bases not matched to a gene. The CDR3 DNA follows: TGTGCCAGCAACTGGGGGACTAGCGCGGGGAATGAGCAGTTCTTC. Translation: CASNWGTSAGNEQFF.

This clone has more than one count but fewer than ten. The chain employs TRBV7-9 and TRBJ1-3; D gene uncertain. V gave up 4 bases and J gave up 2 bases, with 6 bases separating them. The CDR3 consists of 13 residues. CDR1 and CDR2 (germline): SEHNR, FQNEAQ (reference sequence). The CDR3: CASSSPAGNTIYF. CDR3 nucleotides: TGTGCCAGCAGCTCCCCAGCTGGAAACACCATATATTTT.

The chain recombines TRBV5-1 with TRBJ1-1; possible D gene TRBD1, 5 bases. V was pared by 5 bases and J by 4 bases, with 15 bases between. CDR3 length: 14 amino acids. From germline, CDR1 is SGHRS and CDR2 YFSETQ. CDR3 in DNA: TGCGCCAGCAGGGGGGGGGACGCGAGCACTGAAGCTTTCTTT. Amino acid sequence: CASRGGDASTEAFF. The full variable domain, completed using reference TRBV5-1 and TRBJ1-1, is KAGVTQTPRYLIKTRGQQVTLSCSPISGHRSVSWYQQTPGQGLQFLFEYFSETQRNKGNFPGRFSGRQFSNSRSEMNVSTLELGDSALYLCASRGGDASTEAFFGQGTRLTVV.

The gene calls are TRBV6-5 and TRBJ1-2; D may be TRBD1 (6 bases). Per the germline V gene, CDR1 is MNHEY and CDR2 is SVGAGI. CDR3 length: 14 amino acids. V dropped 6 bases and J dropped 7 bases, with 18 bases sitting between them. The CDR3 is CASRRRQGYSGYTF. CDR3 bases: TGTGCCAGCAGGCGACGTCAGGGGTACTCTGGCTACACCTTC.

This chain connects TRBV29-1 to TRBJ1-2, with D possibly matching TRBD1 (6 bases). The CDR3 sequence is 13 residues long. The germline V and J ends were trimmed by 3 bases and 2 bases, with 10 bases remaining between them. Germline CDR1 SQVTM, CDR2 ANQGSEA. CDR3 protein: CSVDPTGNYGYTF. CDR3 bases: TGCAGCGTTGACCCTACAGGGAACTATGGCTACACCTTC.

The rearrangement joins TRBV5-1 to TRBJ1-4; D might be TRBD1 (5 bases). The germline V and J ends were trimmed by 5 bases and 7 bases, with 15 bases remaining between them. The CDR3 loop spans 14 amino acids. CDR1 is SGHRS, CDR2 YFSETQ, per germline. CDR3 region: CASRPDTGPEKLFF. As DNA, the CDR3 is TGCGCCAGCAGACCGGACACCGGCCCTGAAAAACTGTTTTTT.

The CDR3 protein is CASSLGGGSETQYF. The CDR3 DNA reads TGTGCCAGCAGCTTAGGAGGGGGCTCAGAGACCCAGTACTTC. The J gene is TRBJ2-5, the V gene TRBV11-3; 7 bases are shared with TRBD1. The CDR3 extends over 14 amino acids. Per germline, CDR1 SGHNT and CDR2 YENEEA. Trimming cost V 1 base and J 4 bases; bases outside gene matches: 3.

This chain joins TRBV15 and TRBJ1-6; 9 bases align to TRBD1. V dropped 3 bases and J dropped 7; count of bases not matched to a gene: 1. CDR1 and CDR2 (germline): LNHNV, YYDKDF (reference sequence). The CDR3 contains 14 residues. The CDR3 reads CATSRDRGNSPLHF. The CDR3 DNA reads TGTGCCACCAGCAGGGACAGGGGAAATTCACCCCTCCACTTT.

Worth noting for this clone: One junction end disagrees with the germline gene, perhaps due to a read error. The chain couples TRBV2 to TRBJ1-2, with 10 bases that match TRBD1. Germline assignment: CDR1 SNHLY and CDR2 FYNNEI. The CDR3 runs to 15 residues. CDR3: CTSNRQGAYNYGYTF. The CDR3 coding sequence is TGTACCAGCAACCGACAGGGGGCATACAATTATGGCTACACCTTC.

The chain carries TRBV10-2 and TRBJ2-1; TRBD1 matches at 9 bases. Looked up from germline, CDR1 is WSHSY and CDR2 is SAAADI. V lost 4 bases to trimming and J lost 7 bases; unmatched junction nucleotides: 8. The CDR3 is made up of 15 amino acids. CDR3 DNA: TGCGCCAGCAGTGGGGGACAGGGTCCATGGAATGAGCAGTTCTTC. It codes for CASSGGQGPWNEQFF.

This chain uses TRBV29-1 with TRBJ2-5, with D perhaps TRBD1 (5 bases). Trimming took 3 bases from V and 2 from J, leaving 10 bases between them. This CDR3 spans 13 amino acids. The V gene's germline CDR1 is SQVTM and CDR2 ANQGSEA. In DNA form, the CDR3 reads TGCAGCGTTGAGCGACAGTTTCAAGAGACCCAGTACTTC. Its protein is CSVERQFQETQYF.

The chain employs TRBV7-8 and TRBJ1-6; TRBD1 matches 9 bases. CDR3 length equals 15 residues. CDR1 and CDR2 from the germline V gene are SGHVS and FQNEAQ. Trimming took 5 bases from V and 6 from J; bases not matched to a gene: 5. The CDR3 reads CASSPGTGINSPLHF. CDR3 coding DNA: TGTGCCAGCAGCCCCGGGACAGGGATTAATTCACCCCTCCACTTT.

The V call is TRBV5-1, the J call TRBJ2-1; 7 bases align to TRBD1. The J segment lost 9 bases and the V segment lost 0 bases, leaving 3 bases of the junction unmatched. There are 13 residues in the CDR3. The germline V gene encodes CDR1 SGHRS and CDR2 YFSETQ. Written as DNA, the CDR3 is TGCGCCAGCAGCTTGGAGGGGGCAAGTGAGCAGTTCTTC. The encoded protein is CASSLEGASEQFF.

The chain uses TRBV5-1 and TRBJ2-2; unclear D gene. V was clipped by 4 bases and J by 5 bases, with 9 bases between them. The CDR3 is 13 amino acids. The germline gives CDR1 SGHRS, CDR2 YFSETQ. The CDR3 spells CASSAIVTGELFF. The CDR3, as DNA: TGCGCCAGCAGCGCGATAGTTACCGGGGAGCTGTTTTTT.

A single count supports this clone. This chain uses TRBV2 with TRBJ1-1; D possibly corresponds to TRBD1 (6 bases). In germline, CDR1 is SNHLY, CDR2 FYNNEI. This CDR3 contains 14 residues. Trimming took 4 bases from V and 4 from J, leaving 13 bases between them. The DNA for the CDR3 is TGTGCCAGCAGTGTGGACAGCGTGAGCACTGAAGCTTTCTTT. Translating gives CASSVDSVSTEAFF.

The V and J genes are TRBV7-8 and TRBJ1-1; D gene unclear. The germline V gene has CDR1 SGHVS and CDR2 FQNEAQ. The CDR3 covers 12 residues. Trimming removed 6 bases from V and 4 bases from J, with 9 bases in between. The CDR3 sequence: CASSLMPTEAFF. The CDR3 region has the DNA TGTGCCAGCAGTCTAATGCCCACTGAAGCTTTCTTT.

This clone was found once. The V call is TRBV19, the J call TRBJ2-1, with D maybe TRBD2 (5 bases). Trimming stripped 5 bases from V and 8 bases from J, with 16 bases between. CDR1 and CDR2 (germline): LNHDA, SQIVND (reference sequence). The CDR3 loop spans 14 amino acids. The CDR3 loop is CASSPTLLVYEQFF. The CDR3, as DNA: TGTGCCAGTAGTCCGACCCTACTAGTTTATGAGCAGTTCTTC.

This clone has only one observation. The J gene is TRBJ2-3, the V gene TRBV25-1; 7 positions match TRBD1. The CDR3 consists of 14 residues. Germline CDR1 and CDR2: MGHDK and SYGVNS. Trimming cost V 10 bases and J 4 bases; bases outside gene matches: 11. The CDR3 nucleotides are TGTGCCACTTCCCCAGACAGGGCGGCAGATACGCAGTATTTT. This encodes CATSPDRAADTQYF.